A single sample gave rise to the 10 T cell receptor beta chains below, sequenced in a study of human T cells and chemical hapten exposure. From the RACE reads, TCRdb called clonotypes with MiXCR, one entry per CDR3 protein. The sample includes tens of thousands of distinct CDR3 sequences, roughly 15% of them seen just once. The time point denotes: pre-sensitization, week 0. Regarding treatment: therapeutic diphenylcyclopropenone sensitization with weekly scalp DPC. Sample: whole blood, taken in connection with sensitization to the hapten diphenylcyclopropenone (DPC). Receptor source: a woman in her fifties or sixties with alopecia areata. Some clones in this sample may be carry-over from other donors' samples.

The chain uses TRBV18 and TRBJ2-5; a weak D match, TRBD1 (6 bases). This CDR3 contains 15 residues. V lost 4 bases and J 3 bases, leaving 15 bases between the germline ends. Germline CDR1 reads KGHSH; CDR2 reads LQKENI. In DNA, the CDR3 is TGTGCCAGCTCACTCCGGTATGCAGGGGAAGAGACCCAGTACTTC. Translating gives CASSLRYAGEETQYF.

This clonotype was observed a few times. V gene TRBV7-8 combines with J gene TRBJ1-2; D is perhaps TRBD1 (5 bases). CDR1 and CDR2 (germline): SGHVS, FQNEAQ. The V end lost 5 bases, the J end lost 4 bases, and 23 bases lay between the germline ends. The length of the CDR3 is 17 residues. The CDR3 sequence: CASSPTRGGLGGYGYTF. CDR3 DNA: TGTGCCAGCAGCCCCACCCGGGGGGGATTGGGCGGCTATGGCTACACCTTC.

This clonotype was recorded a few times. The V and J genes are TRBV4-2 and TRBJ2-1; 7 positions match TRBD2. The CDR3 extends over 15 amino acids. The germline gives CDR1 LGHNA, CDR2 YNFKEQ. With V trimmed by 0 bases and J by 1 base, 0 bases remained unmatched. Written as DNA, the CDR3 is TGTGCCAGCAGCCAAGAGGGGGGGTCCTACAATGAGCAGTTCTTC. The encoded protein is CASSQEGGSYNEQFF.

This clonotype was seen repeatedly, ten times or more. DNA of the CDR3: TGTGCCAGCATGCCTCTGGCTATATACGGCTACACCTTC. Its translation: CASMPLAIYGYTF. The chain links TRBV6-1 to TRBJ1-2; D gene uncertain. The V gene's germline CDR1 is MNHNS and CDR2 SASEGT. V was cut by 7 bases and J by 8 bases, with 17 bases left in between. The CDR3 is made up of 13 amino acids.

This rearrangement joins TRBV3-1 to TRBJ2-1; 9 bases match TRBD2. The V gene's germline CDR1 is LGHDT and CDR2 YNNKEL (reference sequence). Germline trimming cut 8 bases from V and 11 bases from J; bases unmatched to any gene: 10. The CDR3 runs 13 residues. This CDR3 is CASRRLAENKQFF. DNA for the CDR3: TGTGCCAGCCGTAGACTAGCGGAGAATAAGCAGTTCTTC.

This clonotype appeared a few times. J is TRBJ2-3 and V is TRBV7-8, with D maybe TRBD2 (5 bases). The CDR3 is 19 residues long. Germline assignment: CDR1 SGHVS and CDR2 FQNEAQ. Trimming took off 0 bases at V and 5 bases at J, with 24 bases between the two ends. The CDR3 DNA is TGTGCCAGCAGCTTAGCTCCCCGTGGGGAGCGGAGCCGTAGAGATACGCAGTATTTT. Protein: CASSLAPRGERSRRDTQYF.

This clonotype was seen repeatedly, ten times or more. The gene calls are TRBV12-3 or TRBV12-4 and TRBJ2-7; 7 nucleotides match TRBD2. The V gene end was trimmed by 4 bases and the J gene end by 5 bases; junction bases not matched to a gene: 8. CDR3 length: 14 amino acids. CDR3 in DNA: TGTGCCAGCAGTTCGGAGGGAGGGCCTGACGAGCAGTACTTC. Translating gives CASSSEGGPDEQYF.

In this sample, this clonotype turned up many times. The genes are TRBV19 and TRBJ2-5, with D possibly TRBD1 on 6 matching bases. CDR3 length equals 13 residues. Germline V gene lookup returns CDR1 LNHDA and CDR2 SQIVND (reference sequence). With 5 bases removed from V and 1 base from J, the gap between germline ends came to 8 bases. The DNA of the CDR3 is TGTGCCAGTAGTCGACAGGTCCAAGAGACCCAGTACTTC. Protein sequence: CASSRQVQETQYF.

This clonotype was observed many times. This rearrangement joins TRBV7-8 to TRBJ1-1; D is ambiguous. Germline CDR1 and CDR2: SGHVS and FQNEAQ. This CDR3 is 14 amino acids long. Trimming removed 3 bases at V and 0 bases at J, with 8 bases between. The CDR3 protein is CASSFLSMNTEAFF. In DNA form, the CDR3 reads TGTGCCAGCAGCTTCTTATCCATGAACACTGAAGCTTTCTTT.

This clonotype was observed a single time. The chain couples TRBV12-3 or TRBV12-4 to TRBJ2-5; 7 nucleotides match TRBD2. V dropped 5 bases and J dropped 5; count of bases not matched to a gene: 5. This CDR3 region has 13 residues. In nucleotides, the CDR3 is TGTGCCAGCAGTCCGGGTAGCGGGGAGACCCAGTACTTC. Its protein product is CASSPGSGETQYF.